Presented here are 30 T cell receptor beta chains from one specimen sequenced in a study of human T cells and chemical hapten exposure. TCRdb reprocessed the RACE reads with MiXCR, giving one entry per CDR3 protein. The table includes about 93,000 distinct CDR3 sequences, around 8.8% detected once. Time point: pre-sensitization, week 0. Regarding treatment: therapeutic diphenylcyclopropenone sensitization with weekly scalp DPC. The sample consisted of whole blood, taken in connection with sensitization to the hapten diphenylcyclopropenone (DPC). Source of these receptors: a man aged 40-49 years with alopecia areata. Some clones in this sample may be carry-over from other donors' samples.

In the case of this clonotype: A much larger clone lies a single base off, so this may be a read error. This rearrangement joins TRBV5-1 to TRBJ2-7; 11 bases are a match to TRBD1. The CDR3 extends over 15 amino acids. Germline lookup yields CDR1 SGHRS and CDR2 YFSETQ. The CDR3 DNA is TGCGCCAGCAGCTTCCCCGGGACAGGGGGACGAGAGCATTACTTC. Translated: CASSFPGTGGREHYF.

This clonotype was counted between two and nine times. V and J are TRBV3-1 and TRBJ2-2; D is uncertain. This CDR3 spans 12 amino acids. Germline CDR1 is LGHDT and CDR2 is YNNKEL (reference sequence). Trimming left V 4 bases short and J 6 bases short, with 6 bases between. CDR3 region: CASSLRPGELFF. The CDR3 nucleotides are TGTGCCAGCAGCCTAAGACCCGGGGAGCTGTTTTTT.

This clonotype is judged medium-sized. The chain combines TRBV6-2 or TRBV6-3 with TRBJ1-5; TRBD1 matches at 7 bases. The CDR3 has 15 residues. Germline CDR1 is MNHEY and CDR2 is SVGEGT. Trimming removed 7 bases from V and 5 bases from J; junction bases left unmatched: 11. The CDR3 protein is CASTETGDPHQPQHF. DNA of the CDR3: TGTGCCAGCACAGAAACAGGGGACCCTCATCAGCCCCAGCATTTT.

This clonotype was recorded many times. The V and J genes are TRBV12-5 and TRBJ1-1; D not resolved. CDR1 is LGHNT, CDR2 FRNRAP, per germline. The V and J ends lost 1 base and 0 bases respectively, with 6 bases between them. This CDR3 contains 14 residues. For the CDR3, the DNA is TGTGCTAGTGGTTTGGACGTCATGAACACTGAAGCTTTCTTT. Protein product: CASGLDVMNTEAFF.

This chain connects TRBV6-2 or TRBV6-3 to TRBJ1-2; D might be TRBD1 (5 bases). Trimming cost V 8 bases and J 4 bases, with 17 bases left between them. Germline loops: CDR1 MNHEY, CDR2 SVGEGT. The CDR3 has 14 residues. CDR3 coding DNA: TGTGCCAGCCGCCCTGGGGACGGTATCTATGGCTACACCTTC. Its protein product is CASRPGDGIYGYTF.

This clonotype was seen more than once but under ten times. The J gene is TRBJ2-5, the V gene TRBV14, with D uncertain. Deletions cut 1 base from V and 4 bases from J, with 4 bases between. There are 12 residues in the CDR3. CDR1 is SGHDN, CDR2 FVKESK, per germline. The CDR3 sequence is CASSQVRETQYF. Written as DNA, the CDR3 is TGTGCCAGCAGCCAAGTCCGAGAGACCCAGTACTTC.

This rearrangement joins TRBV27 to TRBJ2-7, with 14 bases that match TRBD2. Germline V gene lookup returns CDR1 MNHEY and CDR2 SMNVEV (reference sequence). CDR3 length: 16 residues. V dropped 2 bases and J dropped 3; count of bases not matched to a gene: 3. The CDR3 protein is CASSLAGLAGDYEQYF. CDR3 nucleotide sequence: TGTGCCAGCAGTTTAGCGGGACTAGCGGGGGACTACGAGCAGTACTTC.

This clonotype has a handful of counts. The V call is TRBV15, the J call TRBJ2-3; weak D call: TRBD2 (6 bases). Germline loops: CDR1 LNHNV, CDR2 YYDKDF (reference sequence). Trimming removed 3 bases at V and 10 bases at J, with 23 bases between. The CDR3 sequence is 16 residues long. This CDR3 reads CATSSRLANGVRPQYF. The CDR3, as DNA: TGTGCCACCAGCAGTCGGCTAGCGAATGGCGTACGTCCGCAGTATTTT.

This clonotype was seen ten or more times. The chain joins TRBV7-9 to TRBJ2-1; tentatively, D is TRBD2 (6 bases). CDR1 and CDR2 (germline): SEHNR, FQNEAQ (reference sequence). The V end lost 7 bases, the J end lost 2 bases, and 18 bases lay between the germline ends. The CDR3 consists of 16 residues. The CDR3 here is CASISDASATYNEQFF. CDR3 coding DNA: TGTGCCAGCATCTCCGACGCTAGCGCCACCTACAATGAGCAGTTCTTC.

The V gene is TRBV7-9, the J gene TRBJ2-4; D possibly corresponds to TRBD1 (6 bases). The CDR3 extends over 15 amino acids. V shed 1 base and J shed 3 bases, with 10 bases lying between them. The germline V gene has CDR1 SEHNR and CDR2 FQNEAQ (reference sequence). The CDR3 protein is CASSLGVRGKNIQYF. The CDR3 bases are TGTGCCAGCAGCTTAGGGGTCAGGGGCAAAAACATTCAGTACTTC.

Comments on this clonotype: A much bigger clone sits one base away, suggesting this may be a read error. DNA for the CDR3: TGCGGCGCGAACTCTCGCGCGTATGGCTACACCTTC. This encodes CGANSRAYGYTF. This chain connects TRBV29-1 to TRBJ1-2; D not certain. Germline V CDR1 and CDR2: SQVTM, ANQGSEA. There are 12 residues in the CDR3.

The chain employs TRBV12-3 or TRBV12-4 and TRBJ2-5, with D possibly matching TRBD2 (5 bases). The CDR3 loop spans 15 amino acids. V was clipped by 8 bases and J by 1 base, with 17 bases between them. The CDR3 reads CASRPLGAVQETQYF. The CDR3 DNA reads TGTGCCAGCCGCCCCCTTGGAGCGGTCCAAGAGACCCAGTACTTC.

The CDR3 region has the DNA TGTGCCAGCAGTTTAAAATACCCCGGGGAGCTGTTTTTT. Translation: CASSLKYPGELFF. This chain links TRBV27 with TRBJ2-2; D is ambiguous. V gave up 2 bases and J gave up 6 bases, with 7 bases separating them. This CDR3 region has 13 residues. The germline gives CDR1 MNHEY, CDR2 SMNVEV (reference sequence).

This clonotype was counted a few times. The chain couples TRBV15 to TRBJ2-5; tentatively, D is TRBD2 (6 bases). With 3 bases removed from V and 9 bases from J, the gap between germline ends came to 11 bases. The CDR3 sequence is 12 residues long. Germline V CDR1 and CDR2: LNHNV, YYDKDF (reference sequence). The CDR3 sequence: CATSRGWEAQYF. The CDR3 bases are TGTGCCACCAGCAGGGGCTGGGAGGCCCAGTACTTC.

V is TRBV5-4 and J is TRBJ1-3; D gene uncertain. The V gene's germline CDR1 is SGHNT and CDR2 YYREEE (reference sequence). This CDR3 spans 15 amino acids. The V gene lost 1 base and the J gene lost 0 bases, with 8 bases spanning the gap. The CDR3 DNA is TGTGCCAGCAGCTTGACAGCTAGCTCTGGAAACACCATATATTTT. Translated, it gives CASSLTASSGNTIYF.

In its sample, this clonotype was seen a few times. This rearrangement joins TRBV27 to TRBJ2-3; 9 nucleotides line up with TRBD2. The length of the CDR3 is 17 residues. Germline V gene lookup returns CDR1 MNHEY and CDR2 SMNVEV (reference sequence). J was trimmed by 0 bases and V by 5 bases; bases with no gene match: 9. The chain's CDR3 is CASSPPPLAGSTDTQYF. The CDR3 bases are TGTGCCAGCAGTCCCCCCCCGCTAGCGGGGAGCACAGATACGCAGTATTTT.

The J gene is TRBJ2-7, the V gene TRBV6-5, with 10 bases matching TRBD2. Trimming at V came to 5 bases and at J to 3 bases, leaving 19 bases not matched to a gene. Germline CDR1 reads MNHEY; CDR2 reads SVGAGI. CDR3 size: 19 residues. The CDR3 region is CASSHAGNWGLAQNYEQYV. CDR3 coding DNA: TGTGCCAGCAGTCACGCAGGGAATTGGGGACTAGCGCAAAACTACGAGCAGTACGTC.

This clonotype appeared a few times. The CDR3 reads CSVAGGRPYEQYF. CDR3 sequence (DNA): TGCAGCGTTGCAGGAGGTAGACCCTACGAGCAGTACTTC. The chain combines TRBV29-1 with TRBJ2-7; tentatively, D is TRBD2 (5 bases). V was shortened by 4 bases and J by 2 bases, with 12 bases between the two germline ends. CDR1 and CDR2 from the germline V gene are SQVTM and ANQGSEA. This CDR3 is built from 13 residues.

V is TRBV7-9 and J is TRBJ1-1; D is ambiguous. The CDR3 sequence is 11 residues long. V was shortened by 6 bases and J by 7 bases, with 9 bases between the two germline ends. The germline V gene encodes CDR1 SEHNR and CDR2 FQNEAQ (reference sequence). The chain's CDR3 is CASRYSNEAFF. The CDR3 DNA sequence: TGTGCCAGCAGGTACTCTAATGAAGCTTTCTTT. Drawing the rest from reference TRBV7-9 and TRBJ1-1, the complete variable domain is DTGVSQNPRHKITKRGQNVTFRCDPISEHNRLYWYRQTLGQGPEFLTYFQNEAQLEKSRLLSDRFSAERPKGSFSTLEIQRTEQGDSAMYLCASRYSNEAFFGQGTRLTVV.

This clonotype was detected only a few times. This chain links TRBV7-2 with TRBJ2-6; a weak D match, TRBD2 (6 bases). This CDR3 has 17 residues. V lost 6 bases and J 0 bases, leaving 15 bases between the germline ends. Germline-derived CDR1 and CDR2 are SGHTA and FQGNSA. CDR3 sequence: CASRKGGASSGANVLTF. CDR3 DNA sequence: TGTGCCAGCAGAAAAGGAGGGGCTAGCTCTGGGGCCAACGTCCTGACTTTC.

At least ten counts were recorded for this clonotype. The junction departs from germline at one end; a sequencing error may be responsible. CDR3 sequence reads: CAWSVGSHNEQFF. The CDR3 DNA is TGTGCCTGGAGTGTAGGCTCCCACAATGAGCAGTTCTTC. This chain links TRBV30 with TRBJ2-1; D remains ambiguous. The CDR3 loop spans 13 amino acids. Germline V gives CDR1 GTSNPN, CDR2 SVGIG (reference sequence).

This clonotype was observed at least ten times. This chain links TRBV28 with TRBJ2-3; 7 nucleotides align to TRBD2. Germline values: CDR1 MDHEN, CDR2 SYDVKM. There are 17 residues in the CDR3. V shed 7 bases, J shed 4 bases, and the junction held 17 bases outside the gene matches. CDR3 region: CASTSPSGGSISDTQYF. CDR3 nucleotides: TGTGCCAGCACTTCTCCGAGTGGCGGGAGTATCTCAGATACGCAGTATTTT.

This clonotype was seen repeatedly, ten times or more. The chain links TRBV19 to TRBJ2-2; TRBD2 agrees at 9 bases. The trim removed 6 bases at V and 0 bases at J, leaving 11 bases unmatched. The CDR3 covers 18 residues. Germline CDR1 reads LNHDA; CDR2 reads SQIVND (reference sequence). CDR3 coding DNA: TGTGCCAGTAGGACCGGTAGGGCTAGCGGGACGAACACCGGGGAGCTGTTTTTT. Its protein product is CASRTGRASGTNTGELFF.

Comment on this clonotype: A much larger clone lies a single base off, so this may be a read error. The CDR3 does not end in the conserved phenylalanine or tryptophan, so this is likely a read error. The chain links TRBV2 to TRBJ1-5, with D hard to call. Trimming took 5 bases from V and 0 from J, leaving 11 bases between them. CDR1 and CDR2 (germline): SNHLY, FYNNEI. CDR3 size: 15 residues. CDR3 protein: CASSLTANSNQPQHL. CDR3 coding DNA: TGTGCCAGCAGTCTTACAGCAAATAGCAATCAGCCCCAGCATCTT.

Only a few counts were recorded for this clonotype. CDR3 in amino acids: CASSFGREWDEKLFF. CDR3 DNA sequence: TGTGCCAGCAGCTTCGGAAGGGAATGGGATGAAAAACTGTTTTTT. This chain joins TRBV5-6 and TRBJ1-4, with no clear D. Germline CDR1 and CDR2: SGHDT and YYEEEE. V was cut by 2 bases and J by 6 bases, with 14 bases left in between. This CDR3 spans 15 amino acids.

This clonotype turned up a few times. The CDR3 sequence: CASRKQGMNTEAFF. The CDR3 DNA sequence: TGTGCCAGCAGGAAACAGGGAATGAACACTGAAGCTTTCTTT. This chain uses TRBV6-5 with TRBJ1-1; the D gene is possibly TRBD1 (6 bases). The V gene lost 6 bases and the J gene lost 0 bases, with 11 bases spanning the gap. The CDR3 totals 14 residues. Germline CDR1 reads MNHEY; CDR2 reads SVGAGI.

In its sample, this clonotype was seen many times. This chain uses TRBV7-2 with TRBJ1-2; the D gene is possibly TRBD1 (5 bases). CDR1 is SGHTA and CDR2 is FQGNSA in the germline V gene. Trimming took 1 base from V and 6 from J, leaving 9 bases between them. The CDR3 extends over 13 amino acids. CDR3 coding DNA: TGTGCCAGCAGCTTAGTATCAGGGAATGGCTACACCTTC. Its protein is CASSLVSGNGYTF.

Of note for this clonotype: This sequence may be a read error, since a much larger clone differs from it by one base. Since the CDR3 does not end with the conserved phenylalanine or tryptophan, this likely comes from a read error. The chain employs TRBV9 and TRBJ2-7, with TRBD1 matching 9 bases. CDR1 SGDLS and CDR2 YYNGEE come from the germline V gene. This CDR3 is 15 amino acids long. After removal of 4 bases from V and 0 bases from J, the junction contained 5 bases not matched to a gene. The CDR3 DNA sequence: TGTGCCAGCAGCCGAACAGGGGGCAGCTCCTACGAGCAGTACTCC. This gives the protein CASSRTGGSSYEQYS.

This clonotype has only a few counts. The chain recombines TRBV7-9 with TRBJ1-3; D is perhaps TRBD1 (5 bases). Per the germline V gene, CDR1 is SEHNR and CDR2 is FQNEAQ (reference sequence). Trimming stripped 5 bases from V and 6 bases from J, with 17 bases between. The CDR3 runs to 15 residues. This CDR3 is CASSLDSIGENTIYF. Here the CDR3 DNA reads TGTGCCAGCAGCCTAGACAGTATAGGAGAAAACACCATATATTTT.

This clonotype has a handful of counts. This chain connects TRBV19 to TRBJ2-7; 10 bases are a match to TRBD2. The ends lost 1 base at V and 10 bases at J; junction bases unmatched: 7. The CDR3 is made up of 14 amino acids. Germline loops: CDR1 LNHDA, CDR2 SQIVND (reference sequence). The CDR3 reads CASSIGQLAGTQYF. CDR3 coding DNA: TGTGCCAGTAGTATAGGTCAACTAGCGGGAACCCAGTACTTC.